What follows is one T cell receptor (beta chain) and its context. Participants spanned ages 18 to 89 years and resided in 20 to 25 US areas. Authors' methods: Counts of nucleated cells, estimated from reference gene primer amplification, were obtained. Clones were read by immunoSEQ multiplex PCR, and TCRdb kept only the in-frame ones, dropping some. V, J and clone size derive from that table, while D and trimming were established from the DNA sequence. Of about 63,000 clones listed, roughly 80% are singletons. These data belong to a study of blood T cell repertoires in COVID-19. Study background: There were acute and convalescent COVID-19 samples, and they came from the United States, Italy and Spain. T cells, B-cell-depleted T cells, or PBMCs supplied cDNA or gDNA.

The germline gives CDR1 MNHEY, CDR2 SMNVEV (reference sequence). After removal of 2 bases from V and 7 bases from J, the junction contained 4 bases not matched to a gene. This CDR3 region has 15 residues. This TCR derives from a woman in her thirties or forties with acute COVID-19. The chain joins TRBV27 to TRBJ2-1, with 11 bases aligning to TRBD2. The sample consisted of PBMCs or T cells enriched from blood (not recorded which). The chain's CDR3 is CASSLRLAGGNEQFF. The CDR3 region has the DNA TGTGCCAGCAGTTTACGCCTAGCGGGAGGTAATGAGCAGTTCTTC.